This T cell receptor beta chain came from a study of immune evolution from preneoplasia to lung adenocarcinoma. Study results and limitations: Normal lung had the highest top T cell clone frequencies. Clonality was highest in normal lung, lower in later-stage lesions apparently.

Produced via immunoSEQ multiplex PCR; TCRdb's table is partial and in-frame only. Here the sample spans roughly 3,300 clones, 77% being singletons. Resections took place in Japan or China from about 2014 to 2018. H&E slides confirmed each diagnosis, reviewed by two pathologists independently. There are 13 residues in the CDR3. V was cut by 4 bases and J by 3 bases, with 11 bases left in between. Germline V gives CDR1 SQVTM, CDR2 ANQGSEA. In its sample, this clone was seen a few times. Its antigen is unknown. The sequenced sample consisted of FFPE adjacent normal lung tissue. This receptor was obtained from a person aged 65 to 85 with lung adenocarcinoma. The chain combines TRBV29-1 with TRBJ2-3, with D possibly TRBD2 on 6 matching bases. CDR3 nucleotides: TGCAGCGTTGGGTTAGGAGGGACAGATACGCAGTATTTT. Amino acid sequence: CSVGLGGTDTQYF.